These 10 T cell receptor beta chains originate from one sample sequenced in a study of blood T cell repertoires in COVID-19. Measured with immunoSEQ multiplex PCR; TCRdb has only the in-frame clones, and not every one. The data show around 250,000 clones, around four fifths seen once. Sequences were obtained from peripheral blood. The receptors here all came from a man younger than 40 who had recovered from COVID-19.

The CDR3 DNA follows: TGTGCCAGCTCACCACAGGGAGGGAAGGAGACCCAGTACTTC. It encodes CASSPQGGKETQYF. The chain links TRBV18 to TRBJ2-5; 7 nucleotides line up with TRBD2. Trimming took 1 base from V and 5 from J; bases not matched to a gene: 4. CDR1 KGHSH and CDR2 LQKENI come from the germline V gene. This CDR3 has 14 amino acids.

The chain has TRBV2 and TRBJ2-1; D is uncertain. CDR3 length: 10 amino acids. V was cut by 8 bases and J by 5 bases, with 4 bases left in between. CDR1 and CDR2 from the germline V gene are SNHLY and FYNNEI. The CDR3 here is CASFDNEQFF. The CDR3 nucleotides read TGTGCCAGCTTCGACAATGAGCAGTTCTTC.

The CDR3 DNA reads as TGTGCCAGCAGGCTACAGGGGTTGACTGAAGCTTTCTTT. It encodes CASRLQGLTEAFF. The chain has TRBV5-6 and TRBJ1-1, with TRBD1 matching over 7 bases. The CDR3 is 13 residues long. Germline V gene data show CDR1 as SGHDT and CDR2 as YYEEEE. Unmatched junction bases numbered 6, after V lost 5 bases and J lost 5 bases. The full variable domain, its missing parts supplied by reference TRBV5-6 and TRBJ1-1, is DAGVTQSPTHLIKTRGQQVTLRCSPKSGHDTVSWYQQALGQGPQFIFQYYEEEERQRGNFPDRFSGHQFPNYSSELNVNALLLGDSALYLCASRLQGLTEAFFGQGTRLTVV.

This clone was seen just once. For the CDR3, the DNA is TGCAGTGCTAGTGGGGGGAGGGGGGCGGTTTTGAGTTCACCCCTCCACTTT. The encoded protein is CSASGGRGAVLSSPLHF. V gene TRBV20-1 combines with J gene TRBJ1-6, with D possibly matching TRBD1 (6 bases). CDR3 length equals 17 residues. V was trimmed by 3 bases and J by 9 bases, leaving 24 bases between them. CDR1 and CDR2 (germline): DFQATT, SNEGSKA (reference sequence).

The sample holds a few counts of this clone. The rearrangement joins TRBV9 to TRBJ1-6; D uncertain. Trimming cost V 0 bases and J 9 bases, with 10 bases left between them. Germline lookup yields CDR1 SGDLS and CDR2 YYNGEE. CDR3 length: 14 amino acids. CDR3 region: CASSVGGEGSPLHF. The CDR3 DNA reads as TGTGCCAGCAGCGTAGGGGGAGAGGGTTCACCCCTCCACTTT.

The chain links TRBV9 to TRBJ2-1, with D perhaps matching TRBD2 (5 bases). The CDR3 spans 13 residues. Germline values: CDR1 SGDLS, CDR2 YYNGEE. Trimming took 0 bases from V and 5 from J, leaving 6 bases between them. CDR3 sequence (DNA): TGTGCCAGCAGCGTAGTGGGAGACAATGAGCAGTTCTTC. Protein product: CASSVVGDNEQFF.

This clone showed up many times. This chain connects TRBV6-2 or TRBV6-3 to TRBJ2-3; 8 nucleotides align to TRBD2. CDR1 is MNHEY and CDR2 is SVGEGT in the germline V gene. The junction had 6 bases not matched to a gene; V was cut back by 5 bases and J by 5 bases. This CDR3 is built from 14 residues. The CDR3 spells CASSLAGGIDTQYF. The CDR3 DNA is TGTGCCAGCAGTCTGGCGGGGGGCATAGATACGCAGTATTTT.

The sample holds one count of this clone. This chain uses TRBV4-1 with TRBJ2-3; TRBD2 aligns across 11 bases. The CDR3 contains 16 residues. With 4 bases clipped from V and 4 bases from J, the junction kept 7 bases outside the gene matches. Germline V lookup: CDR1 MGHRA, CDR2 YSYEKL. CDR3 residues: CASSRASGGFPDTQYF. CDR3 nucleotides: TGCGCCAGCAGCCGCGCTAGCGGGGGGTTTCCAGATACGCAGTATTTT.

The chain is built from TRBV19 and TRBJ2-1; 7 bases align to TRBD2. The germline V gene has CDR1 LNHDA and CDR2 SQIVND (reference sequence). Trimming took 0 bases from V and 5 from J; bases not matched to a gene: 4. The CDR3 runs 15 residues. This chain's CDR3 is CASSIDPGTNNEQFF. The CDR3 DNA sequence: TGTGCCAGTAGTATAGACCCCGGGACTAACAATGAGCAGTTCTTC.

The table lists this clone with a count of one. The chain employs TRBV12-3 or TRBV12-4 and TRBJ2-3; TRBD2 might be the D (5 bases). The CDR3 has 12 residues. V dropped 6 bases and J dropped 4 bases, with 8 bases sitting between them. The CDR3 sequence is CASREAADTQYF. DNA of the CDR3: TGTGCCAGCAGAGAAGCGGCAGATACGCAGTATTTT.